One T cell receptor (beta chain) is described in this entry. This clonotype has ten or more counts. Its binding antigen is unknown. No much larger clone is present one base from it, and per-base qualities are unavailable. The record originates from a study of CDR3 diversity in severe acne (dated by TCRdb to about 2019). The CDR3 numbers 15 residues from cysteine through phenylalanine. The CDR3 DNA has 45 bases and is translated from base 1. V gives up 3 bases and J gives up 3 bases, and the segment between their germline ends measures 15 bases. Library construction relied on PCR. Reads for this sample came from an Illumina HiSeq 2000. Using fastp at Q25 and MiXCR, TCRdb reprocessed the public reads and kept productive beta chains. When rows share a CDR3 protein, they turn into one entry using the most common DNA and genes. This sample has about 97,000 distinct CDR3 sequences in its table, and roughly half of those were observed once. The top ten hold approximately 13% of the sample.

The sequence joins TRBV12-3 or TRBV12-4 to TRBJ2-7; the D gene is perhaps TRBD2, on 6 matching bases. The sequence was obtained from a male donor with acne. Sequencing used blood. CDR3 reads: CASSFRSGLLYEQYF. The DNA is TGTGCCAGCAGTTTTAGGTCGGGACTCCTCTACGAGCAGTACTTC.